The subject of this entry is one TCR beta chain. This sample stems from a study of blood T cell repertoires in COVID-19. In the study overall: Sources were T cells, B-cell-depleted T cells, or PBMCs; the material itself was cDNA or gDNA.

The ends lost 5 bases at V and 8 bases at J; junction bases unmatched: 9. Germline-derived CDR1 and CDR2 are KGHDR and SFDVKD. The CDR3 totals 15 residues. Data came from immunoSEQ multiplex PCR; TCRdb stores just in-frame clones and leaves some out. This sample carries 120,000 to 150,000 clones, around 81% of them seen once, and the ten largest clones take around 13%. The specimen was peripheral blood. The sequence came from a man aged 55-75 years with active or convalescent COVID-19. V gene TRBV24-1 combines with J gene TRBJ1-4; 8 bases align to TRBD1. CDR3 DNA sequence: TGTGCCACCAGTGCCCCGACAGGGGTAGAAGAAAAACTGTTTTTT. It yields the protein CATSAPTGVEEKLFF.